Shown below are 16 T cell receptor beta chains from a single sample sequenced in a study of T-cell reconstitution after alpha-beta-depleted transplantation in children. Unique molecular identifiers were incorporated into the prepared TCRbeta library. TCRdb reprocessed the PCR reads with MiXCR, giving one entry per CDR3 protein. Of more than 450,000 distinct CDR3 sequences in the sample, 15% to 20% are singletons; the top ten hold 3.3%. The material was PBMCs from the stem cell graft donor, obtained from the stem cell graft. Source of these receptors: a human donor who donated a stem cell graft to a child with acute lymphoblastic leukemia.

V gene TRBV20-1 combines with J gene TRBJ2-2, with 12 bases that match TRBD2. This CDR3 is 14 amino acids long. V shed 6 bases, J shed 8 bases, and the junction held 7 bases outside the gene matches. Per germline, CDR1 DFQATT and CDR2 SNEGSKA (reference sequence). The CDR3 DNA reads as TGCAGTGCCGCGACTAGCGGGAGAGGGGGGGAGCTGTTTTTT. This sequence encodes CSAATSGRGGELFF.

This clonotype was seen a few times. The chain recombines TRBV7-9 with TRBJ2-2; the match to TRBD2 covers 9 bases. The germline V gene has CDR1 SEHNR and CDR2 FQNEAQ (reference sequence). V dropped 2 bases and J dropped 1; count of bases not matched to a gene: 2. This CDR3 contains 16 residues. The CDR3 DNA reads as TGTGCCAGCAGCTTACTAGCGGGGATGAACACCGGGGAGCTGTTTTTT. Protein: CASSLLAGMNTGELFF.

This clonotype was seen a handful of times. The V call is TRBV7-6, the J call TRBJ2-1; D unclear. The length of the CDR3 is 15 residues. Germline CDR1 SGHVS, CDR2 FNYEAQ. Trimming left V 6 bases short and J 0 bases short, with 12 bases between. CDR3 residues: CASSSTPSSYNEQFF. CDR3 nucleotide sequence: TGTGCCAGCAGTTCTACACCCAGCTCCTACAATGAGCAGTTCTTC.

The rearrangement links TRBV7-2 to TRBJ2-7; TRBD2 might be the D (6 bases). CDR3 length equals 15 residues. The germline V gene encodes CDR1 SGHTA and CDR2 FQGNSA. V lost 5 bases to trimming and J lost 3 bases, with 17 bases between them. CDR3 DNA sequence: TGTGCCAGCAGCCATAACGCGGGACTTTTCTACGAGCAGTACTTC. Translating gives CASSHNAGLFYEQYF.

This rearrangement joins TRBV9 to TRBJ2-3; 8 bases fit TRBD1. The germline gives CDR1 SGDLS, CDR2 YYNGEE. J lost 2 bases, V lost 0 bases, and 11 bases had no gene match. The CDR3 loop spans 18 amino acids. CDR3 residues: CASSVEGGRTGNTDTQYF. The CDR3 coding sequence is TGTGCCAGCAGCGTAGAAGGAGGTCGGACAGGGAACACAGATACGCAGTATTTT. The full variable domain, rest sourced from reference TRBV9 and TRBJ2-3, is DSGVTQTPKHLITATGQRVTLRCSPRSGDLSVYWYQQSLDQGLQFLIQYYNGEERAKGNILERFSAQQFPDLHSELNLSSLELGDSALYFCASSVEGGRTGNTDTQYFGPGTRLTVL.

V usage is TRBV7-6 and J usage is TRBJ2-3; TRBD2 aligns across 12 bases. This CDR3 comprises 16 residues. CDR1 SGHVS and CDR2 FNYEAQ come from the germline V gene. Losses at the gene ends were 5 bases for V and 2 bases for J; bases not matched to a gene: 5. The CDR3 DNA sequence: TGTGCCAGCAGCATCGGACTAGCGGGGTCCACAGATACGCAGTATTTT. It specifies CASSIGLAGSTDTQYF.

This clonotype was counted at least ten times. The CDR3 DNA is TGCAGTGCCACCCCCGGCACATTATCTATTGAAGCTTTCTTT. It specifies CSATPGTLSIEAFF. This chain links TRBV20-1 with TRBJ1-1; no firm D call. Germline V lookup: CDR1 DFQATT, CDR2 SNEGSKA (reference sequence). This CDR3 region has 14 residues. V was pared by 6 bases and J by 7 bases, with 21 bases between.

This clonotype was seen a handful of times. The genes are TRBV9 and TRBJ2-7; possible D gene TRBD2, 6 bases. Germline-derived CDR1 and CDR2 are SGDLS and YYNGEE. The CDR3 consists of 16 residues. V was pared by 3 bases and J by 0 bases, with 16 bases between. CDR3 bases: TGTGCCAGCAGCGGTGGGGCGGGATTTCTCTCCTACGAGCAGTACTTC. Translating gives CASSGGAGFLSYEQYF.

The sample holds many counts of this clonotype. V and J are TRBV6-5 and TRBJ1-6, with 10 bases identical to TRBD1. V lost 5 bases to trimming and J lost 10 bases; unmatched junction nucleotides: 5. The CDR3 is 14 amino acids. Germline loops: CDR1 MNHEY, CDR2 SVGAGI. CDR3 protein: CASSRDRGSSPLHF. The CDR3, as DNA: TGTGCCAGCAGTAGGGACAGGGGCAGCTCACCCCTCCACTTT.

The genes are TRBV7-2 and TRBJ2-1; 13 bases agree with TRBD2. Germline CDR1 reads SGHTA; CDR2 reads FQGNSA. This CDR3 comprises 15 residues. The V gene end was trimmed by 3 bases and the J gene end by 9 bases; junction bases not matched to a gene: 5. CDR3 region: CASSFGLAGDTEQFF. For the CDR3, the DNA is TGTGCCAGCAGCTTCGGACTAGCGGGAGATACTGAGCAGTTCTTC. Full variable domain (remainder filled in from reference TRBV7-2 and TRBJ2-1): GAGVSQSPSNKVTEKGKDVELRCDPISGHTALYWYRQSLGQGLEFLIYFQGNSAPDKSGLPSDRFSAERTGGSVSTLTIQRTQQEDSAVYLCASSFGLAGDTEQFFGPGTRLTVL.

The V gene is TRBV3-1, the J gene TRBJ1-1, with 7 bases identical to TRBD1. V was clipped by 1 base and J by 5 bases; unmatched bases: 4. From germline, CDR1 is LGHDT and CDR2 YNNKEL (reference sequence). This CDR3 is 14 amino acids long. CDR3 sequence reads: CASSQADRRTEAFF. The CDR3 coding sequence is TGTGCCAGCAGCCAAGCGGACAGGCGGACTGAAGCTTTCTTT. Supplemented by reference TRBV3-1 and TRBJ1-1, the full variable domain reads DTAVSQTPKYLVTQMGNDKSIKCEQNLGHDTMYWYKQDSKKFLKIMFSYNNKELIINETVPNRFSPKSPDKAHLNLHINSLELGDSAVYFCASSQADRRTEAFFGQGTRLTVV.

The table lists this clonotype with a few counts. The gene calls are TRBV7-2 and TRBJ1-1, with 9 bases lining up with TRBD1. CDR1 is SGHTA and CDR2 is FQGNSA in the germline V gene. Germline trimming cut 5 bases from V and 5 bases from J; bases unmatched to any gene: 9. The CDR3 length is 15 residues. CDR3 bases: TGTGCCAGCAGCCCGGGACAGGGTATTGGAACTGAAGCTTTCTTT. Translated: CASSPGQGIGTEAFF.

This clonotype was picked up a small number of times. The genes are TRBV10-3 and TRBJ2-3, with D maybe TRBD2 (5 bases). This CDR3 spans 16 amino acids. Trimming left V 3 bases short and J 3 bases short, with 16 bases between. Germline V gene lookup returns CDR1 ENHRY and CDR2 SYGVKD. As DNA, the CDR3 is TGTGCCATCAGTGAACCCGGGAAGGGCGTGACAGATACGCAGTATTTT. Amino acid sequence: CAISEPGKGVTDTQYF.

This clonotype was counted a few times. This chain uses TRBV20-1 with TRBJ2-5; possible D gene TRBD2, 5 bases. CDR1 and CDR2 (germline): DFQATT, SNEGSKA (reference sequence). The CDR3 has 14 amino acids. V was pared by 0 bases and J by 5 bases, with 13 bases between. The CDR3, as DNA: TGCAGTGCTAGAGAGCTCGGGAAAGGGGAGACCCAGTACTTC. It yields the protein CSARELGKGETQYF.

The CDR3 DNA follows: TGTGCCAGCAGGTTCAGGCTGCGCCAACAAGAGACCCAGTACTTC. It yields the protein CASRFRLRQQETQYF. The gene calls are TRBV2 and TRBJ2-5; unclear D gene. V was trimmed by 6 bases and J by 2 bases, leaving 16 bases between them. Germline loops: CDR1 SNHLY, CDR2 FYNNEI. The CDR3 length is 15 residues.

This clonotype was recorded many times. The rearrangement joins TRBV29-1 to TRBJ2-2; 7 bases fit TRBD1. Germline V gene sequence: CDR1 SQVTM, CDR2 ANQGSEA. The junction had 3 bases not matched to a gene; V was cut back by 3 bases and J by 2 bases. This CDR3 has 14 amino acids. The CDR3 here is CSVEGTVNTGELFF. CDR3 DNA: TGCAGCGTTGAGGGGACAGTTAACACCGGGGAGCTGTTTTTT.